This paragraph covers one T cell receptor (beta chain) sequence. Germline V gives CDR1 DFQATT, CDR2 SNEGSKA (reference sequence). The CDR3 runs to 14 residues. Trimming took 4 bases from V and 0 from J, leaving 10 bases between them. The sample originates from a study of T cells in Graves' hyperthyroidism and ophthalmopathy. There were TCR beta CDR3 regions amplified from RNA transcripts. First-round RT-PCR with HTBI primers amplified the TCR CDR3 region. TCRdb re-called the multiplex PCR reads with MiXCR, one entry per CDR3 protein. Altogether under 300,000 distinct CDR3 sequences are present, around 15% being singletons, with the ten largest covering over 25%.

The J gene is TRBJ1-3, the V gene TRBV20-1, with D possibly TRBD1 on 5 matching bases. The sample consisted of blood. The clonotype comes from a woman between 50 and 59 years old with Graves' hyperthyroidism that later progressed to Graves' ophthalmopathy. This chain's CDR3 is CSATDSYSGNTIYF. CDR3 coding DNA: TGCAGTGCTACCGACAGTTACTCTGGAAACACCATATATTTT.